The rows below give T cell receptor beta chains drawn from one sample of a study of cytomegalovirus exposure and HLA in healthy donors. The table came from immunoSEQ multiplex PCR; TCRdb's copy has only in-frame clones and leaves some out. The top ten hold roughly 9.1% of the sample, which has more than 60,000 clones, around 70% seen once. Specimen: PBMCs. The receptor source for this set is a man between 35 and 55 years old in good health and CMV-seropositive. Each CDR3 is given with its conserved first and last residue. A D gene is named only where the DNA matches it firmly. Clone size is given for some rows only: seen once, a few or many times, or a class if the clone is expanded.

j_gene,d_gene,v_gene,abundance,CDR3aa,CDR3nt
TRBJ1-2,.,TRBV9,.,CASSVDLNYGYTF,TGTGCCAGCAGCGTAGATTTAAACTATGGCTACACCTTC
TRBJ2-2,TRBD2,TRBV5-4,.,CASSLGGRGNTGELFF,TGTGCCAGCAGCTTGGGAGGGAGGGGGAACACCGGGGAGCTGTTTTTT
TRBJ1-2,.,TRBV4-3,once,CASSQETYTANYGYTF,TGCGCCAGCAGCCAAGAAACCTATACCGCTAACTATGGCTACACCTTC
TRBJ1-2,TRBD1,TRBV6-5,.,CASSYHRDSGPYTF,TGTGCCAGCAGTTATCACCGGGACAGCGGACCCTACACCTTC
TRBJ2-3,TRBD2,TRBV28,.,CASSLTSGGSTDTQYF,TGTGCCAGCAGTCTCACTAGCGGGGGTAGCACAGATACGCAGTATTTT
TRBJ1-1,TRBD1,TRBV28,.,CASSSNVGQKTEAFF,TGTGCCAGCAGTTCAAACGTGGGACAGAAAACTGAAGCTTTCTTT
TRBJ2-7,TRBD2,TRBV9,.,CASSVTSARYEQYF,TGTGCCAGCAGCGTAACTAGCGCGAGATACGAGCAGTACTTC
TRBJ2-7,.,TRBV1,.,CTSSQGLAGGEQYF,TGCACCAGCAGCCAAGGACTAGCGGGAGGAGAGCAGTACTTC
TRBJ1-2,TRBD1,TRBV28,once,CASSTRQGYGYTF,TGTGCCAGCAGTACACGACAGGGCTATGGCTACACCTTC
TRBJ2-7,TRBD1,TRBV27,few,CASSSGTVSYEQYF,TGTGCCAGCAGCTCCGGGACAGTCTCCTACGAGCAGTACTTC
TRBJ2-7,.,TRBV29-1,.,CSVGSEFTGPPSYEQYF,TGCAGCGTGGGTTCGGAATTTACAGGGCCGCCTTCCTACGAGCAGTACTTC
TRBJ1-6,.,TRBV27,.,CASGSSYNSPLHF,TGTGCCAGCGGCAGCTCCTATAATTCACCCCTCCACTTT
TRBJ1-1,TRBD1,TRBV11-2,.,CASSLDRVGTEAFF,TGTGCCAGCAGCTTGGACAGGGTAGGAACTGAAGCTTTCTTT
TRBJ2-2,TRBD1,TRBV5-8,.,CASTQGQGARTGELFF,TGTGCCAGCACCCAGGGACAGGGGGCGCGCACCGGGGAGCTGTTTTTT
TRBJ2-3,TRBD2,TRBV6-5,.,CASRREYVTDTQYF,TGTGCCAGCAGGCGGGAGTATGTTACAGATACGCAGTATTTT
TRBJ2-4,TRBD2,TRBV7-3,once,CASSLPIPGLAGGLAKNIQYF,TGTGCCAGCAGCTTACCTATCCCGGGACTAGCGGGAGGTCTAGCCAAAAACATTCAGTACTTC
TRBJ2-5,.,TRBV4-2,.,CASSQDGGGKTQYF,TGTGCCAGCAGCCAAGATGGGGGAGGAAAGACCCAGTACTTC
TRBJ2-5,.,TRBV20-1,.,CSAPGVETQYF,TGCAGTGCGCCCGGGGTGGAGACCCAGTACTTC
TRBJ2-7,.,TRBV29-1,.,CSVDGEGSTYEQYF,TGCAGCGTTGACGGTGAGGGCAGCACCTACGAGCAGTACTTC
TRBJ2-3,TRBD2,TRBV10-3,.,CAIRPGLAPGDTQYF,TGTGCCATCAGGCCCGGACTAGCACCCGGGGATACGCAGTATTTT
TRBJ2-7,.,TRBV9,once,CASSAQSGPTYEQYF,TGTGCCAGCAGCGCCCAAAGCGGCCCCACCTACGAGCAGTACTTC
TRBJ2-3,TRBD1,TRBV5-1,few,CASSLSGQGSPTQYF,TGCGCCAGCAGCTTGTCGGGACAGGGTTCGCCTACGCAGTATTTT
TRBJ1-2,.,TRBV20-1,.,CSAREASGYTF,TGCAGTGCTAGAGAAGCAAGCGGCTACACCTTC
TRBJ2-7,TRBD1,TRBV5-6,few,CASSLAGTGAREQYF,TGTGCCAGCAGCTTGGCCGGGACAGGGGCTCGCGAGCAGTACTTC
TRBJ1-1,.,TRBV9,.,CASSGPTSQNTEAFF,TGTGCCAGCAGCGGGCCCACCTCTCAGAACACTGAAGCTTTCTTT
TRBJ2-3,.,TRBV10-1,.,CASSEPGFSPDTQYF,TGCGCCAGCAGTGAGCCGGGTTTCTCTCCAGATACGCAGTATTTT